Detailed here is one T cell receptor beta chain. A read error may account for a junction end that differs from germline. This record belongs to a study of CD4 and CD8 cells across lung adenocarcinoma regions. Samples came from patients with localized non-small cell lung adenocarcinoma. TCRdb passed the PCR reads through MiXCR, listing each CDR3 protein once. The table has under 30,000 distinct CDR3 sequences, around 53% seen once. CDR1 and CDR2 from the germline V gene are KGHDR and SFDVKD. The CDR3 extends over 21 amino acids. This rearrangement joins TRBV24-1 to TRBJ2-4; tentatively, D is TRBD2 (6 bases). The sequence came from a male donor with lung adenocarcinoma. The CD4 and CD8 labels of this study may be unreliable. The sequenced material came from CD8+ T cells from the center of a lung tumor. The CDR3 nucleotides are TGCGGCGGCGGGGCCAGGAAAACCGGTCAGAGCCCGAGGCAGCCGAGGCCCGGCCCTTCCTTC. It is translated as CGGGARKTGQSPRQPRPGPSF.